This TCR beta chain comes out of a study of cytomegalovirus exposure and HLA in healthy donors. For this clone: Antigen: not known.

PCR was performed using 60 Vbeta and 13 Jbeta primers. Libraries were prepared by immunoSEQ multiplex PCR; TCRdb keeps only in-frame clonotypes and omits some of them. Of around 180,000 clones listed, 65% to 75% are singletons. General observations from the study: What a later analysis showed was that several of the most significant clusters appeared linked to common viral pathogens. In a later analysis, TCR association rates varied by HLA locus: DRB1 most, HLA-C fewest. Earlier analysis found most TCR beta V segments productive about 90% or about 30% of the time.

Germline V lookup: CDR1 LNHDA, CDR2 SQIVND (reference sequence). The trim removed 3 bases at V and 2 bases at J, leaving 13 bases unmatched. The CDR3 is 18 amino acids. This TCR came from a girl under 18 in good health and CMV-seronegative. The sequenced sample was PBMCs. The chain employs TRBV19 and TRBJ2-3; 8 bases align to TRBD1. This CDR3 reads CASSMQGAQVTHTDTQYF. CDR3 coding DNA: TGTGCCAGTAGTATGCAGGGGGCGCAGGTCACACACACAGATACGCAGTATTTT.